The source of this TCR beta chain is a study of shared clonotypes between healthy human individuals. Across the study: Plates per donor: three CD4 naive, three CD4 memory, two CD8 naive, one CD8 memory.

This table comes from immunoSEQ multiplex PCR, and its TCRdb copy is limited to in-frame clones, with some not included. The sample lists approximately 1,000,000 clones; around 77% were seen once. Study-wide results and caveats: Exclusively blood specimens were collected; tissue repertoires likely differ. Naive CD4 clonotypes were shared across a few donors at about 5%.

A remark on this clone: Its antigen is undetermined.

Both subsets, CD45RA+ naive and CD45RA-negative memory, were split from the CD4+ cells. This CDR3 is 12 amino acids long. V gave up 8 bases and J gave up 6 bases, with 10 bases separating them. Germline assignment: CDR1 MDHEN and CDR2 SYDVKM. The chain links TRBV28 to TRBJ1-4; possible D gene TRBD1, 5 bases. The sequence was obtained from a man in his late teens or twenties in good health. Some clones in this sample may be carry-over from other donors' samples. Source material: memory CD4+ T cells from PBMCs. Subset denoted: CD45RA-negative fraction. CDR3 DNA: TGTGCCAGCCATAGGGGATATGAAAAACTGTTTTTT. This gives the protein CASHRGYEKLFF.